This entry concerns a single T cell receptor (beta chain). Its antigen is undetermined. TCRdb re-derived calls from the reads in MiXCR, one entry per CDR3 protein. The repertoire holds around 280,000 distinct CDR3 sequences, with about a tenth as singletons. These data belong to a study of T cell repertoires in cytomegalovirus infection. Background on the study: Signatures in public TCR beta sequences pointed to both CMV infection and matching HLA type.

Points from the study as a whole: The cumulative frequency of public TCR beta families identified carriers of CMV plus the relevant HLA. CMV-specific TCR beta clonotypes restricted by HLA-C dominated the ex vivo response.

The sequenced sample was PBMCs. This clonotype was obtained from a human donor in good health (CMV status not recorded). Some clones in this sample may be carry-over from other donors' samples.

In DNA, the CDR3 is TGTGCCAGCAGTTTAAAGGGATCAACACCCCTCCACTTT. Protein sequence: CASSLKGSTPLHF. The gene calls are TRBV12-3 or TRBV12-4 and TRBJ1-6; D is ambiguous. Trimming cost V 2 bases and J 11 bases, with 10 bases left between them. The CDR3 sequence is 13 residues long.